One and the same sample provided the 9 T cell receptor beta chains below, sequenced in a study of cytomegalovirus exposure and HLA in healthy donors. The study ran its PCR with 60 Vbeta and 13 Jbeta primers. Repertoires were generated with immunoSEQ multiplex PCR, while TCRdb's copy carries only in-frame clones and drops some. In the table there are some 180,000 clones, 83% of which are singletons. The sample comprised PBMCs. Source of these receptors: a man aged 35 to 55 in good health and CMV-seropositive.

This clone was detected a few times. J is TRBJ1-1 and V is TRBV19; no definite D call. The CDR3 is 13 residues long. V was clipped by 3 bases and J by 0 bases, with 5 bases between them. Germline CDR1 and CDR2: LNHDA and SQIVND (reference sequence). CDR3 region: CASSMTLNTEAFF. The CDR3 nucleotides read TGTGCCAGTAGTATGACACTGAACACTGAAGCTTTCTTT.

This chain connects TRBV28 to TRBJ2-7, with 10 bases that match TRBD1. J was trimmed by 3 bases and V by 4 bases; bases with no gene match: 6. The CDR3 sequence is 15 residues long. Germline V lookup: CDR1 MDHEN, CDR2 SYDVKM. The CDR3 loop is CASSSRDRGFYEQYF. CDR3 sequence (DNA): TGTGCCAGCAGTTCCCGGGACAGGGGATTCTACGAGCAGTACTTC.

With respect to this clone: One end of the junction varies from germline; a read error may be responsible. V usage is TRBV7-9 and J usage is TRBJ2-5; the D gene is possibly TRBD2 (5 bases). This CDR3 is built from 15 residues. CDR1 and CDR2 (germline): SEHNR, FQNEAQ (reference sequence). CDR3 coding DNA: TGTTCCAGCAGCTTAGGGCTAGCTGACCAAGAGACCCAGTACTTC. Amino acid sequence: CSSSLGLADQETQYF.

This clone was seen a handful of times. The chain combines TRBV27 with TRBJ2-1; 7 positions match TRBD2. There are 12 residues in the CDR3. Trimming took 8 bases from V and 9 from J; bases not matched to a gene: 7. CDR1 and CDR2 from the germline V gene are MNHEY and SMNVEV (reference sequence). The CDR3 nucleotides are TGTGCCAGCCTACCACCGGGAGGTGAGCAGTTCTTC. Protein sequence: CASLPPGGEQFF.

A single count supports this clone. The chain carries TRBV5-4 and TRBJ2-7; 8 bases line up with TRBD2. CDR3 size: 14 residues. The germline gives CDR1 SGHNT, CDR2 YYREEE (reference sequence). V was pared by 4 bases and J by 2 bases, with 5 bases of the junction left unmatched. CDR3 protein: CASSGSGGPYEQYF. CDR3 in DNA: TGTGCCAGCAGCGGGAGCGGGGGACCCTACGAGCAGTACTTC.

The CDR3 region is CASSEAGGGRVGVNTEAFF. The CDR3 DNA sequence: TGTGCCAGCAGTGAAGCGGGGGGAGGCAGGGTCGGGGTGAACACTGAAGCTTTCTTT. The V gene is TRBV6-1, the J gene TRBJ1-1; D possibly corresponds to TRBD1 (5 bases). CDR1 is MNHNS, CDR2 SASEGT, per germline. This CDR3 is built from 19 residues. The V gene lost 0 bases and the J gene lost 0 bases, with 20 bases spanning the gap.

Concerning this clone: One junction end disagrees with the germline gene, perhaps due to a read error. The same CDR3 arises from other DNA sequences in this sample as well. The chain uses TRBV5-4 and TRBJ2-7, with D tentatively TRBD2 (6 bases). The CDR3 has 15 residues. The germline CDR1 and CDR2 sequences are SGHNT and YYREEE (reference sequence). The CDR3 nucleotides read TGTGCCAGTAGCTTGGTGGAGGGGAGCTCCTACGAGCAGTACTTC. It is translated as CASSLVEGSSYEQYF.

J is TRBJ2-5 and V is TRBV11-2; D might be TRBD2 (6 bases). Trimming removed 7 bases at V and 0 bases at J, with 12 bases between. The CDR3 loop spans 14 amino acids. The V gene's germline CDR1 is SGHAT and CDR2 FQNNGV. The DNA of the CDR3 is TGTGCCAGCACGGCGGGGTTATACCAAGAGACCCAGTACTTC. Protein sequence: CASTAGLYQETQYF. The full variable domain, its missing parts supplied by reference TRBV11-2 and TRBJ2-5, is EAGVAQSPRYKIIEKRQSVAFWCNPISGHATLYWYQQILGQGPKLLIQFQNNGVVDDSQLPKDRFSAERLKGVDSTLKIQPAKLEDSAVYLCASTAGLYQETQYFGPGTRLLVL.

The V call is TRBV19, the J call TRBJ1-5; 8 positions match TRBD1. CDR3 length: 15 residues. J was trimmed by 7 bases and V by 4 bases; bases with no gene match: 9. CDR1 and CDR2 from the germline V gene are LNHDA and SQIVND (reference sequence). The CDR3 reads CASSNGQGRGQPQHF. The DNA for the CDR3 is TGTGCCAGTAGTAATGGACAGGGACGTGGCCAGCCCCAGCATTTT.